Included here is one T cell receptor (beta chain) sequence, with context. Its antigen remains unidentified. These data are taken from a study of T cell repertoires in cytomegalovirus infection. Across the study: Recently identified HLA-C-restricted CMV epitopes and well-studied HLA-B-restricted CMV epitopes were used by the study. It can be stated that public TCR beta signatures indicated CMV infection as well as a matching HLA type. Study conclusions and caveats: Ex vivo, HLA-C-restricted CMV-specific TCR beta clonotypes prevailed over the rest of the response.

TCRdb fed the reads into MiXCR, producing one record per CDR3 protein. The table lists about 830,000 distinct CDR3 sequences, about 31% of them singletons. V was trimmed by 3 bases and J by 9 bases, leaving 15 bases between them. The V gene's germline CDR1 is SGHTA and CDR2 FQGTGA. The CDR3 runs 15 residues. The material was cultured CD8+ T cells from PBMCs, obtained from culture after CMV antigen stimulation. This clonotype was obtained from a human donor in good health (CMV status not recorded). Some clones in this sample may be carry-over from other donors' samples. This chain joins TRBV7-3 and TRBJ1-6; D is unresolved. The CDR3 DNA is TGTGCCAGCAGCTTGCTCCCAGGAGTGGGTTCACCCCTCCACTTT. This translates into CASSLLPGVGSPLHF. Full variable domain (remainder filled in from reference TRBV7-3 and TRBJ1-6): GAGVSQTPSNKVTEKGKYVELRCDPISGHTALYWYRQSLGQGPEFLIYFQGTGAADDSGLPNDRFFAVRPEGSVSTLKIQRTERGDSAVYLCASSLLPGVGSPLHFGNGTRLTVT.